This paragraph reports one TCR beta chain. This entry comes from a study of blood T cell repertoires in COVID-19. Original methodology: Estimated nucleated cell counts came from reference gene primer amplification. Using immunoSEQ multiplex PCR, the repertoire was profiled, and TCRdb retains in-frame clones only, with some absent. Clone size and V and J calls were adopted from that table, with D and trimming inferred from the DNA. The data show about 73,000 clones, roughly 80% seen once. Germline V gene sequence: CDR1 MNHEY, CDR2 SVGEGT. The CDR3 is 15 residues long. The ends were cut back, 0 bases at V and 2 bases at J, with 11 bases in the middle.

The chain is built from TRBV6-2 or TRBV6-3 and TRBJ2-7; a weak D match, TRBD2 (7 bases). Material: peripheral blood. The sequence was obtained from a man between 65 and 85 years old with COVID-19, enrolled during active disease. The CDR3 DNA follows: TGTGCCAGCAGTTACTCGGGGGGGCAGACCTACGAGCAGTACTTC. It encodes CASSYSGGQTYEQYF.